Below are 31 T cell receptor beta chains sequenced from a single sample in a study of Ad26.COV2.S vaccination and SARS-CoV-2 variants. Sequenced by immunoSEQ multiplex PCR; TCRdb stores in-frame clones only, minus some. This table has 350,000 to 400,000 clones, around 85% appearing once. Treatment specified: about 20 received Ad26.COV2.S at low or high dose, single or two shots; roughly five received placebo; per-sample allocation not given. Sample collection was performed on day 63 after the first vaccine or placebo injection. Sequencing used peripheral blood, obtained in a trial of Ad26.COV2.S vaccine versus placebo. Receptors were obtained from a person aged 18-60 years who received the Ad26.COV2.S COVID-19 vaccine or a placebo.

This chain uses TRBV14 with TRBJ2-1; 9 bases match TRBD1. V shed 4 bases, J shed 4 bases, and the junction held 11 bases outside the gene matches. The CDR3 is made up of 17 amino acids. Germline V gene data show CDR1 as SGHDN and CDR2 as FVKESK. The CDR3 is CASSLIPGQGKYNEQFF. DNA of the CDR3: TGTGCCAGCAGCCTAATTCCGGGACAGGGAAAATACAATGAGCAGTTCTTC.

CDR3 DNA sequence: TGTGCCAGCAGGAAGAGGGAGGAAGGGGGCTATGGCTACACCTTC. It yields the protein CASRKREEGGYGYTF. This chain connects TRBV6-5 to TRBJ1-2; D might be TRBD1 (6 bases). V was clipped by 6 bases and J by 4 bases, with 18 bases between them. The CDR3 has 15 residues. The V gene's germline CDR1 is MNHEY and CDR2 SVGAGI.

This clone was seen a handful of times. The genes are TRBV5-1 and TRBJ2-3; D may be TRBD2 (6 bases). Trimming stripped 2 bases from V and 4 bases from J, with 14 bases between. The CDR3 sequence is 15 residues long. Germline CDR1 is SGHRS and CDR2 is YFSETQ. Here the CDR3 DNA reads TGCGCCAGCAGCTTTGGGGGTGGAGGGTCAGATACGCAGTATTTT. This codes for CASSFGGGGSDTQYF. Full variable domain (outside the CDR3, taken from reference TRBV5-1 and TRBJ2-3): KAGVTQTPRYLIKTRGQQVTLSCSPISGHRSVSWYQQTPGQGLQFLFEYFSETQRNKGNFPGRFSGRQFSNSRSEMNVSTLELGDSALYLCASSFGGGGSDTQYFGPGTRLTVL.

The chain joins TRBV30 to TRBJ1-1, with 10 bases matching TRBD1. The germline gives CDR1 GTSNPN, CDR2 SVGIG (reference sequence). This CDR3 has 14 amino acids. V was pared by 3 bases and J by 11 bases, with 12 bases of the junction left unmatched. CDR3 protein: CAWRPNRDRGNAFF. The CDR3 DNA reads as TGTGCCTGGAGACCCAACCGGGACAGGGGAAATGCTTTCTTT.

The chain joins TRBV18 to TRBJ1-1; 7 nucleotides line up with TRBD1. Germline CDR1 is KGHSH and CDR2 is LQKENI. CDR3 length equals 15 residues. Unmatched junction bases numbered 6, after V lost 3 bases and J lost 2 bases. The CDR3: CASSPDQGENTEAFF. DNA of the CDR3: TGTGCCAGCTCACCGGACCAGGGGGAAAACACTGAAGCTTTCTTT. Looking up the rest from reference TRBV18 and TRBJ1-1 gives the full variable domain: NAGVMQNPRHLVRRRGQEARLRCSPMKGHSHVYWYRQLPEEGLKFMVYLQKENIIDESGMPKERFSAEFPKEGPSILRIQQVVRGDSAAYFCASSPDQGENTEAFFGQGTRLTVV.

This clone was picked up one time. The chain carries TRBV6-5 and TRBJ2-3; TRBD1 matches at 7 bases. The ends lost 0 bases at V and 7 bases at J; junction bases unmatched: 7. The CDR3 spans 15 residues. Germline lookup yields CDR1 MNHEY and CDR2 SVGAGI. CDR3 bases: TGTGCCAGCAGTTACTCCCGAGACAGGGTAAATACGCAGTATTTT. Translation gives CASSYSRDRVNTQYF.

The rearrangement joins TRBV3-1 (or the pseudogene TRBV3-2) to TRBJ2-3; no reliable D call. Deletions cut 0 bases from V and 3 bases from J, with 7 bases between. The CDR3 covers 14 residues. Germline V gene data show CDR1 as LGHDT and CDR2 as YNNKEL (reference sequence). CDR3 sequence (DNA): TGTGCCAGCAGCCAAGATACGGCAACAGATACGCAGTATTTT. It encodes CASSQDTATDTQYF.

This chain connects TRBV19 to TRBJ1-1, with D maybe TRBD1 (5 bases). The length of the CDR3 is 16 residues. Germline values: CDR1 LNHDA, CDR2 SQIVND (reference sequence). Trimming left V 1 base short and J 1 base short, with 13 bases between. CDR3 in DNA: TGTGCCAGTAGTATAGCGGAGACAGAGGCGAACACTGAAGCTTTCTTT. This translates into CASSIAETEANTEAFF.

This chain joins TRBV4-1 and TRBJ2-2, with 10 bases fitting TRBD1. Trimming removed 5 bases from V and 5 bases from J; junction bases left unmatched: 5. CDR1 MGHRA and CDR2 YSYEKL come from the germline V gene. CDR3 length equals 15 residues. In nucleotides, the CDR3 is TGCGCCAGCAGCGACGTGGGACAGGGGACCGGGGAGCTGTTTTTT. Translated, it gives CASSDVGQGTGELFF.

The chain employs TRBV21-1 and TRBJ1-2; the listed D gene, TRBD1, was not tested against the DNA. TRBV21-1 is a documented pseudogene. This CDR3 has 15 residues. The CDR3 nucleotides are TGTGCCAGCAGCACGACAGGTTTCTTACTCTATGGCTACACCTTC. Its translation: CASSTTGFLLYGYTF.

The V gene is TRBV6-1, the J gene TRBJ1-2; a weak D match, TRBD1 (6 bases). The CDR3 has 16 amino acids. Trimming removed 1 base at V and 5 bases at J, with 17 bases between. CDR1 and CDR2 (germline): MNHNS, SASEGT. Here the CDR3 reads CASSEDGDGGAYGYTF. The CDR3 coding sequence is TGTGCCAGCAGTGAAGATGGGGATGGGGGGGCTTATGGCTACACCTTC.

The CDR3, as DNA: TGTGCCAGCAGCCAGGGACTAATCTACACCGGGGAGCTGTTTTTT. Protein product: CASSQGLIYTGELFF. The chain carries TRBV4-2 and TRBJ2-2; 7 positions match TRBD2. Germline trimming cut 3 bases from V and 3 bases from J; bases unmatched to any gene: 4. The CDR3 is 15 amino acids. CDR1 is LGHNA, CDR2 YNFKEQ, per germline.

The chain employs TRBV5-1 and TRBJ2-1; 9 nucleotides match TRBD2. V trimming: 0 bases; J trimming: 7 bases; junction bases outside the gene matches: 5. Germline-derived CDR1 and CDR2 are SGHRS and YFSETQ. There are 15 residues in the CDR3. The CDR3 is CASSLAGTSSNEQFF. The CDR3 DNA reads as TGCGCCAGCAGCTTGGCGGGGACTAGCAGTAATGAGCAGTTCTTC.

This sequence joins TRBV20-1 and TRBJ1-1, with a possible D match to TRBD1 (5 bases). The ends were cut back, 3 bases at V and 10 bases at J, with 18 bases in the middle. The germline V gene has CDR1 DFQATT and CDR2 SNEGSKA (reference sequence). The CDR3 has 13 amino acids. CDR3 amino acids: CSASSRARGRAFF. CDR3 nucleotides: TGCAGTGCTAGTTCCAGGGCCCGGGGCCGAGCTTTCTTT.

The chain couples TRBV4-1 to TRBJ1-4, with D perhaps TRBD1 (5 bases). The germline V and J ends were trimmed by 2 bases and 0 bases, with 7 bases remaining between them. Germline V lookup: CDR1 MGHRA, CDR2 YSYEKL. This CDR3 is built from 15 residues. The CDR3 loop is CASSQKTATNEKLFF. The CDR3 DNA is TGCGCCAGCAGCCAAAAGACAGCAACTAATGAAAAACTGTTTTTT.

This chain connects TRBV7-9 to TRBJ1-6, with 9 bases matching TRBD1. The V segment lost 0 bases and the J segment 10 bases; nucleotides outside the gene matches: 1. The CDR3 spans 14 residues. CDR1 is SEHNR, CDR2 FQNEAQ, per germline (reference sequence). The CDR3 sequence is CASSLADRGSPLHF. For the CDR3, the DNA is TGTGCCAGCAGCTTAGCGGACAGGGGATCACCCCTCCACTTT.

J is TRBJ2-7 and V is TRBV6-2 or TRBV6-3, with D tentatively TRBD2 (6 bases). The germline V gene encodes CDR1 MNHEY and CDR2 SVGEGT. This CDR3 has 16 amino acids. The V gene lost 0 bases and the J gene lost 0 bases, with 12 bases spanning the gap. Here the CDR3 DNA reads TGTGCCAGCAGTTACTCTTCGGGAGTCCTCTCCTACGAGCAGTACTTC. As protein: CASSYSSGVLSYEQYF.

This clone was detected only a few times. This rearrangement joins TRBV3-1 (or the pseudogene TRBV3-2) to TRBJ1-6; the D is unclear. CDR1 is LGHDT and CDR2 is YNNKEL in the germline V gene (reference sequence). V was clipped by 0 bases and J by 7 bases, with 4 bases between them. CDR3 size: 13 residues. In DNA form, the CDR3 reads TGTGCCAGCAGCCAAGAGGACAATTCACCCCTCCACTTT. This sequence encodes CASSQEDNSPLHF.

The CDR3 sequence is CASSLEGRSGANVLTF. In nucleotides, the CDR3 is TGTGCCAGCAGCTTGGAAGGGCGTAGTGGGGCCAACGTCCTGACTTTC. The chain is built from TRBV5-4 and TRBJ2-6; no definite D call. The CDR3 has 16 residues. V shed 0 bases and J shed 3 bases, with 10 bases lying between them. The V gene's germline CDR1 is SGHNT and CDR2 YYREEE (reference sequence).

The chain is built from TRBV4-1 and TRBJ2-3; 12 bases are shared with TRBD2. Trimming cost V 1 base and J 6 bases; bases outside gene matches: 11. In germline, CDR1 is MGHRA, CDR2 YSYEKL. This CDR3 contains 18 residues. CDR3 amino acids: CASSQGTSGGRKADTQYF. In DNA form, the CDR3 reads TGCGCCAGCAGCCAAGGTACTAGCGGGGGGCGAAAGGCTGATACGCAGTATTTT.

The rearrangement joins TRBV18 to TRBJ1-2, with TRBD1 matching 9 bases. The ends lost 4 bases at V and 5 bases at J; junction bases unmatched: 8. CDR3 length: 15 residues. Germline CDR1 is KGHSH and CDR2 is LQKENI. The CDR3 spells CASSQLQGAGYGYTF. DNA of the CDR3: TGTGCCAGCTCACAATTACAGGGGGCTGGTTATGGCTACACCTTC. The full variable domain, its missing parts supplied by reference TRBV18 and TRBJ1-2, is NAGVMQNPRHLVRRRGQEARLRCSPMKGHSHVYWYRQLPEEGLKFMVYLQKENIIDESGMPKERFSAEFPKEGPSILRIQQVVRGDSAAYFCASSQLQGAGYGYTFGSGTRLTVV.

V and J are TRBV7-2 and TRBJ2-1; D is unclear. Trimming stripped 1 base from V and 5 bases from J, with 6 bases between. Germline V gene sequence: CDR1 SGHTA, CDR2 FQGNSA. CDR3 length equals 13 residues. The DNA of the CDR3 is TGTGCCAGCAGCTTAGGGGTTCACAATGAGCAGTTCTTC. It translates to CASSLGVHNEQFF.

The rearrangement links TRBV10-3 to TRBJ2-5, with D maybe TRBD1 (5 bases). V was shortened by 3 bases and J by 4 bases, with 15 bases between the two germline ends. This CDR3 has 15 residues. Per germline, CDR1 ENHRY and CDR2 SYGVKD. The CDR3 is CAISDPDSTRETQYF. CDR3 nucleotide sequence: TGTGCCATCAGTGACCCTGACAGCACTCGAGAGACCCAGTACTTC.

The chain employs TRBV2 and TRBJ1-1; D unclear. CDR1 is SNHLY and CDR2 is FYNNEI in the germline V gene. The CDR3 has 13 residues. The ends were cut back, 6 bases at V and 2 bases at J, with 10 bases in the middle. CDR3 nucleotide sequence: TGTGCCAGCAGCGTGGACGGTAACACTGAAGCTTTCTTT. It is translated as CASSVDGNTEAFF.

V gene TRBV19 combines with J gene TRBJ2-3, with 9 bases fitting TRBD1. The CDR3 is made up of 15 amino acids. The V and J ends lost 4 bases and 3 bases, in that order; junction bases with no gene match: 5. The germline V gene encodes CDR1 LNHDA and CDR2 SQIVND (reference sequence). CDR3 sequence (DNA): TGTGCCAGTAGTAAAGATGGGACAGGGACAGATACGCAGTATTTT. Translation gives CASSKDGTGTDTQYF.

The table lists this clone with a few counts. The J gene is TRBJ1-2, the V gene TRBV30; 8 bases are shared with TRBD1. Germline CDR1 reads GTSNPN; CDR2 reads SVGIG (reference sequence). The CDR3 loop spans 14 amino acids. V dropped 4 bases and J dropped 6; count of bases not matched to a gene: 10. DNA of the CDR3: TGTGCCTGGACCTCCCGGGGCAGGGGGCATGGCTACACCTTC. This encodes CAWTSRGRGHGYTF.

The chain couples TRBV5-1 to TRBJ2-3; 11 bases align to TRBD2. The CDR3 sequence is 17 residues long. Germline-derived CDR1 and CDR2 are SGHRS and YFSETQ. V lost 5 bases, J lost 1 base, and 9 bases stayed unmatched. CDR3 in DNA: TGCGCCAGCAGGGCGGGTCTAGCGGGGGGTCGCACAGATACGCAGTATTTT. This codes for CASRAGLAGGRTDTQYF.

This clone has just a few counts. The chain is built from TRBV2 and TRBJ2-2; the match to TRBD1 covers 9 bases. The V gene end was trimmed by 7 bases and the J gene end by 7 bases; junction bases not matched to a gene: 10. This CDR3 contains 15 residues. CDR1 and CDR2 from the germline V gene are SNHLY and FYNNEI. The DNA for the CDR3 is TGTGCCAGCAAAATTGGAACAGGGGGCAGCGGGGAGCTGTTTTTT. Protein: CASKIGTGGSGELFF.

The chain links TRBV4-3 to TRBJ1-1; D gene uncertain. This CDR3 contains 13 residues. Trimming cost V 1 base and J 3 bases, with 6 bases left between them. The V gene's germline CDR1 is LGHNA and CDR2 YSLEER. The CDR3 reads CASSQVMDTEAFF. The CDR3 region has the DNA TGCGCCAGCAGCCAAGTTATGGACACTGAAGCTTTCTTT.

This chain connects TRBV5-6 to TRBJ1-2; no reliable D call. V was clipped by 0 bases and J by 4 bases, with 22 bases between them. The germline CDR1 and CDR2 sequences are SGHDT and YYEEEE. The CDR3 is 18 amino acids. CDR3 region: CASSLGQRAGLHRYGYTF. The CDR3 DNA reads as TGTGCCAGCAGCTTGGGCCAAAGGGCCGGACTACACCGCTATGGCTACACCTTC.

The chain combines TRBV19 with TRBJ1-2; D call uncertain. Germline CDR1 is LNHDA and CDR2 is SQIVND (reference sequence). The CDR3 covers 14 residues. V shed 3 bases and J shed 0 bases, with 8 bases lying between them. The CDR3: CASSIWEANYGYTF. The CDR3 bases are TGTGCCAGTAGTATTTGGGAGGCTAACTATGGCTACACCTTC.